This TCR beta chain is drawn from a study of naive CD8 T cells in extremely preterm neonates. Study results and limitations: Preterm CDR3s were shorter than older groups', with fewer N additions and less trimming. Preterm neonates shared more CDR3 nucleotide sequences (roughly 2.7%) than older groups. Compared with all age groups, preterm neonates showed less repertoire richness.

This CDR3 comprises 13 residues. V shed 4 bases and J shed 0 bases, with 6 bases lying between them. Germline V CDR1 and CDR2: LNHDA, SQIVND (reference sequence). A single count supports this clone. Its antigen is still unknown. Without labor or membrane rupture, elective cesareans at about 35-43 weeks supplied term cord blood. Assay: immunoSEQ multiplex PCR; the TCRdb copy retains only in-frame clones and omits some. The data contain 7,000 to 9,500 clones, 80% to 95% of them singletons. The origin of this receptor is a newborn in good health. The gene calls are TRBV19 and TRBJ1-1; D possibly corresponds to TRBD1 (5 bases). Specimen: naive CD8+ T cells from cord blood. In nucleotides, the CDR3 is TGTGCCAGTAGTAACAGGTTGAACACTGAAGCTTTCTTT. Its translation: CASSNRLNTEAFF.